This is a list of T cell receptor beta chains from one sample in a study of shared clonotypes between healthy human individuals. Using immunoSEQ multiplex PCR, the repertoire was profiled, and TCRdb retains in-frame clones only, with some absent. Among roughly 1 million clones, around 75% were seen once, and the ten largest hold roughly 1.5%. The sample consisted of memory CD4+ T cells sorted from blood. The receptors were gathered from a man aged 18 to 30 in good health. Both conserved end residues are part of each CDR3. The D gene is left open where the match is weak. The size entry is marked missing in some rows and otherwise reads once, few, many or a size class.

TGTGCCAGCAGCCTACGACTAAGCGGGTACACAGATACGCAGTATTTT CASSLRLSGYTDTQYF TRBV7-2 many TRBJ2-3 NA
TGTGCCAGCAGCCGATCAGCTTCAGTTTTTGAGTTCTTC CASSRSASVFEFF TRBV5-6 few TRBJ2-1 NA
TGTGCCAGCAGTTTAGGGACAGGGTTAAATGAAAAACTGTTTTTT CASSLGTGLNEKLFF TRBV28 NA TRBJ1-4 TRBD1
TGTGCCAGTAGTATAGCTCGGGACAGGGTAAACTATGGCTACACCTTC CASSIARDRVNYGYTF TRBV19 NA TRBJ1-2 TRBD1
TGTGCCAGCAGTGTTAGTTTAACGGGGCGACCCTCCAATGAGCAGTTCTTC CASSVSLTGRPSNEQFF TRBV6-4 NA TRBJ2-1 NA
TGTGCCAGCAGCTTTGGGCGGACTTACGAGCAGTACTTC CASSFGRTYEQYF TRBV7-6 NA TRBJ2-7 NA
TGTGCCAGCAGCTCCTTTGGCTCGTTGAACACTGAAGCTTTCTTT CASSSFGSLNTEAFF TRBV11-2 NA TRBJ1-1 NA
TGTGCCAGCAGACAATGGGGACAGTCCTACAATGAGCAGTTCTTC CASRQWGQSYNEQFF TRBV11-2 once TRBJ2-1 TRBD1
TGTGCCAGCAGCCGGGACACAAATCAGCCCCAGCATTTT CASSRDTNQPQHF TRBV5-5 NA TRBJ1-5 NA
TGTGCCAGCAGTGAAACCTACGGGGCAGCTAAAAGGACTGAAGCTTTCTTT CASSETYGAAKRTEAFF TRBV6-4 once TRBJ1-1 NA
TGTGCCAGTATGTACGGCGCGGGTGAAAAACTGTTTTTT CASMYGAGEKLFF TRBV19 few TRBJ1-4 NA
TGTGCCAGCAGCCCGACGGGGGTAAACTATGGCTACACCTTC CASSPTGVNYGYTF TRBV6-5 few TRBJ1-2 NA
TGTGCCAGCAGGTGGGAGGCTTTCTTT CASRWEAFF TRBV21-1 NA TRBJ1-1 NA
TGTGCCAGCAGTTCCGGGACAGGGGGGGTTACGCAGTATTTT CASSSGTGGVTQYF TRBV7-2 once TRBJ2-3 TRBD1
TGTGCCAGCAGCTCGGGACGCTACGAGCAGTACTTC CASSSGRYEQYF TRBV5-6 NA TRBJ2-7 NA
TGTGCCAGCAGCCACCGGGACGGAGTCTTTTTAGATAGCAATCAGCCCCAGCATTTT CASSHRDGVFLDSNQPQHF TRBV7-9 NA TRBJ1-5 NA
TGTGCCAGCAGAATCGGACTAGCGGGCTACAATGAGCAGTTCTTC CASRIGLAGYNEQFF TRBV6-5 NA TRBJ2-1 TRBD2
TGTGCCAGCAGTTACTCAACTAGCGGGGGGTACAATGAGCAGTTCTTC CASSYSTSGGYNEQFF TRBV6-6 NA TRBJ2-1 TRBD2
TGTGCCAGCAGTGATGGTCCCAACTATGGCTACACCTTC CASSDGPNYGYTF TRBV6-1 NA TRBJ1-2 NA
TGCGCCAGCACCGAACAGCCAAACACTGAAGCTTTCTTT CASTEQPNTEAFF TRBV5-1 once TRBJ1-1 NA
TGTGCCAGCCTAGCCACAAGTACGCAGTATTTT CASLATSTQYF TRBV7-9 NA TRBJ2-3 NA
TGTGCTAGCAGCTTTTCCCGGGACACTGAAGCTTTCTTT CASSFSRDTEAFF TRBV7-7 few TRBJ1-1 NA
TGTGCCAGCATTTCCAGGGGTTCTGGAAACACCATATATTTT CASISRGSGNTIYF TRBV28 NA TRBJ1-3 NA
TGTGCCAGCAGTGAAGGATCAGCCCCTAACTATGGCTACACCTTC CASSEGSAPNYGYTF TRBV6-1 once TRBJ1-2 NA
TGTGCCAGCAGCGAGCGGTCCTTCGGGGCTGACTATGGCTACACCTTC CASSERSFGADYGYTF TRBV9 NA TRBJ1-2 NA
TGTGCCAGCACCCCTAGATGGGGGGGCGAAGCTTTCTTT CASTPRWGGEAFF TRBV27 NA TRBJ1-1 NA
TGTGCCAGCAGCCGATCCCAGGGGGGGGACTATGGCTACACCTTC CASSRSQGGDYGYTF TRBV4-2 few TRBJ1-2 TRBD1
TGTGCCAGCAGCTCATCGACAGGGTGGGGCACAGATACGCAGTATTTT CASSSSTGWGTDTQYF TRBV11-2 few TRBJ2-3 TRBD1
TGTGCCAGCAGAAGTGGGTATAGCAATCAGCCCCAGCATTTT CASRSGYSNQPQHF TRBV6-5 NA TRBJ1-5 NA
TGTGCCAGCAGTCCCCTCCAGCCGGGGGCGCATAATTCACCCCTCCACTTT CASSPLQPGAHNSPLHF TRBV27 NA TRBJ1-6 NA
TGTGCCAGTAGTATAAAAGGACACCTCACAACTAATGAAAAACTGTTTTTT CASSIKGHLTTNEKLFF TRBV19 NA TRBJ1-4 NA
TGCGCCAGCAGCTTGGGGGCCGGGACTAGCTTCGATGAGCAGTTCTTC CASSLGAGTSFDEQFF TRBV5-1 NA TRBJ2-1 TRBD2
TGTGCCTGGAGTGTAGGAGGGGGTGATCAAGAGACCCAGTACTTC CAWSVGGGDQETQYF TRBV30 NA TRBJ2-5 NA
TGCAGTGCTAGACAGGAAACCCAGCAGTACTTC CSARQETQQYF TRBV20-1 NA TRBJ2-7 NA
TGCGCCAGCAGCTTGATGACTAGCGGGGGGGCCTTTGCAATGTTTAAGATGGATGAGCAGTTCTTC CASSLMTSGGAFAMFKMDEQFF TRBV5-1 NA TRBJ2-1 TRBD2
TGTGCCAGCAGAGAAGGGACGGATGGCTACACCTTC CASREGTDGYTF TRBV6-5 NA TRBJ1-2 NA
TGTGCCAGCAGTGAAGCGACGTTCTTC CASSEATFF TRBV6-1 NA TRBJ2-1 NA
TGTGCCAGCAGTTCCGGACAGGGGGGGAGTCAGCCCCAGCATTTT CASSSGQGGSQPQHF TRBV27 few TRBJ1-5 TRBD1
TGTGCCAGTAAAGGGACAGGCTTATACGAGCAGTACTTC CASKGTGLYEQYF TRBV19 NA TRBJ2-7 TRBD1
TGTGCCTGGAGTGTCCGCCCCGAGGGGAACTATGGCTACACCTTC CAWSVRPEGNYGYTF TRBV30 NA TRBJ1-2 NA
TGTGCCAGCAGCCCTACGGGACAGCGCTACGAGCAGTACTTC CASSPTGQRYEQYF TRBV5-4 few TRBJ2-7 TRBD1
TGTGCCAGCTCAAATCTTAACACTGAAGCTTTCTTT CASSNLNTEAFF TRBV18 NA TRBJ1-1 NA
TGTGCCAGCAGACCAGACAGGGTTCAAACCATATATTTT CASRPDRVQTIYF TRBV7-2 NA TRBJ1-3 TRBD1